This entry concerns a single T cell receptor (beta chain). Its cognate antigen is unknown. Free of recent acute infections or vaccinations, the donors were healthy HIV-negative adults. Into CD45RA+ naive and CD45RA-negative memory subsets, the CD4+ cells were split. The data originate from a study of shared clonotypes between healthy human individuals. The table came from immunoSEQ multiplex PCR; TCRdb's copy has only in-frame clones and leaves some out. The sample contains roughly 2.5 million clones, roughly 92% of which appear only once. Overall study results and limits: A reduction in generation probabilities was seen for non-shared clonotypes relative to those shared by all four donors. Sorted-subset sequencing, rarefaction showed, was incomplete despite large depth.

The receptor was isolated from a man younger than 35 in good health. Source material: naive CD4+ T cells sorted from blood. Specified subset: CD45RA+ positively selected.

CDR3 coding DNA: TGTGCCAGCAGCTTAAACTCTTTGCTAGCCAAAAACATTCAGTACTTC. It translates to CASSLNSLLAKNIQYF. This chain joins TRBV7-2 and TRBJ2-4; D not certain. The V end was cut by 2 bases, the J end by 0 bases, with 11 bases between. Germline loops: CDR1 SGHTA, CDR2 FQGNSA. This CDR3 region has 16 residues.